This T cell receptor (beta chain) was sequenced during a study of cytomegalovirus exposure and HLA in healthy donors. Across the study: In an early release, HLA-typed donors contributed some 82 million unique TCR sequences.

PCR employed 60 Vbeta and 13 Jbeta primers. Produced via immunoSEQ multiplex PCR; TCRdb's table is partial and in-frame only. The sample has 100,000 or so clones, approximately 80% seen once. At collection, donors were nominally healthy, but unrecorded immune exposures were probable. This clone was seen only a few times. Its target is not known. Study-level results: Links to common viral pathogens appeared, in a later analysis, for several of the most significant clusters.

The receptor was isolated from a male donor in good health and CMV-seronegative. Sequenced input: PBMCs.

Here the CDR3 DNA reads TGTGCCAGCAGTTTAATACAGGGGGATCAGCCCCAGCATTTT. Translation gives CASSLIQGDQPQHF. V gene TRBV27 combines with J gene TRBJ1-5; TRBD1 aligns across 8 bases. The CDR3 loop spans 14 amino acids. J was trimmed by 5 bases and V by 2 bases; bases with no gene match: 2. Germline V gene data show CDR1 as MNHEY and CDR2 as SMNVEV (reference sequence).